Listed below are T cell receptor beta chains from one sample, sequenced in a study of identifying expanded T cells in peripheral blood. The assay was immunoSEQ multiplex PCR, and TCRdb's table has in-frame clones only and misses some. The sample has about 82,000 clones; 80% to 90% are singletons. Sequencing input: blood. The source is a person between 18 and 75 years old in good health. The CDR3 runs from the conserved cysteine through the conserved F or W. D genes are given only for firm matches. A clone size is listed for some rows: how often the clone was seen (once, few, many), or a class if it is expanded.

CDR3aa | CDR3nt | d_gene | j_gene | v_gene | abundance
CASSILAGASYEQYF | TGTGCCAGTAGTATACTAGCGGGGGCGTCCTACGAGCAGTACTTC | TRBD2 | TRBJ2-7 | TRBV19 | .
CASRRDSYEQYF | TGTGCCAGCAGGCGGGACAGCTACGAGCAGTACTTC | . | TRBJ2-7 | TRBV6-5 | .
CAITGGGVGEQFF | TGTGCCATCACAGGCGGGGGGGTAGGGGAGCAGTTCTTC | TRBD2 | TRBJ2-1 | TRBV10-3 | .
CAWSSSYRDPRSSSYEQYF | TGTGCCTGGAGTTCCTCCTACCGGGACCCGCGATCGAGCTCCTACGAGCAGTACTTC | . | TRBJ2-7 | TRBV30 | .
CASSPGRSGTQYF | TGTGCCAGCAGCCCCGGGCGGTCTGGGACCCAGTACTTC | . | TRBJ2-5 | TRBV7-2 | .
CASSYKGDTEAFF | TGCGCCAGCAGCTATAAGGGGGACACTGAAGCTTTCTTT | . | TRBJ1-1 | TRBV5-1 | .
CASSPPVAGVSYNEQFF | TGTGCCAGCAGCCCCCCGGTAGCGGGGGTATCGTACAATGAGCAGTTCTTC | TRBD2 | TRBJ2-1 | TRBV7-9 | .
CASSIPGYGTDTQYF | TGTGCCAGTAGTATTCCAGGGTACGGCACAGATACGCAGTATTTT | . | TRBJ2-3 | TRBV19 | .
CASSVVLEEPGTEAFF | TGTGCCAGCAGCGTAGTACTCGAGGAGCCGGGCACTGAAGCTTTCTTT | . | TRBJ1-1 | TRBV9 | .
CASSDTGSGYTF | TGTGCCAGCAGTGACACAGGGAGCGGCTACACCTTC | . | TRBJ1-2 | TRBV6-1 | .
CASSEAAGRGYEQYF | TGTGCCAGCAGCGAGGCCGCAGGGAGAGGTTACGAGCAGTACTTC | . | TRBJ2-7 | TRBV7-6 | .
CASSSGGANGYTF | TGTGCCAGCAGCTCAGGGGGCGCTAATGGCTACACCTTC | TRBD1 | TRBJ1-2 | TRBV7-9 | few
CASSLVPGSGQGTGELFF | TGTGCCAGCAGCTTGGTTCCGGGGTCGGGACAGGGAACCGGGGAGCTGTTTTTT | TRBD1 | TRBJ2-2 | TRBV5-4 | .
CASSKKGDREGDYGYTF | TGTGCCAGCAGCAAAAAAGGGGACAGGGAGGGGGACTATGGCTACACCTTC | . | TRBJ1-2 | TRBV21-1 | .
CASTTTRGLVGYTF | TGTGCCAGCACCACGACTCGCGGACTAGTTGGCTACACCTTC | . | TRBJ1-2 | TRBV6-5 | .
CASSVGPGAGYEQYF | TGTGCCAGCAGCGTAGGTCCGGGGGCCGGGTACGAGCAGTACTTC | . | TRBJ2-7 | TRBV9 | .
CASTYLGQGLSNTEAFF | TGTGCCAGTACCTATCTTGGACAGGGGCTATCGAACACTGAAGCTTTCTTT | TRBD1 | TRBJ1-1 | TRBV19 | .
CASSLSRDTYEQYF | TGTGCCAGCAGTTTATCGCGGGACACCTACGAGCAGTACTTC | . | TRBJ2-7 | TRBV27 | .
CASPESTYGYTF | TGTGCCTCGCCCGAGAGTACATATGGCTACACCTTC | . | TRBJ1-2 | TRBV30 | .
CASRSTGLGTEAFF | TGTGCCAGCAGAAGTACAGGGCTCGGCACTGAAGCTTTCTTT | . | TRBJ1-1 | TRBV11-2 | .
CASSYSVLNEKLFF | TGTGCCAGCAGTTACTCGGTTCTGAATGAAAAACTGTTTTTT | . | TRBJ1-4 | TRBV6-5 | .
CASSQVGNSPLHF | TGCGCCAGCAGCCAAGTCGGAAATTCACCCCTCCACTTT | . | TRBJ1-6 | TRBV4-1 | .
CAWSVGGRVYEQYF | TGTGCCTGGAGTGTAGGCGGGAGAGTTTACGAGCAGTACTTC | TRBD2 | TRBJ2-7 | TRBV30 | .
CASSPNDRGAPSETQYF | TGTGCCAGCAGCCCAAATGACCGAGGGGCGCCTTCAGAGACCCAGTACTTC | . | TRBJ2-5 | TRBV11-3 | .
CASSPSINTEAFF | TGTGCCAGCAGTCCTAGTATTAACACTGAAGCTTTCTTT | . | TRBJ1-1 | TRBV5-6 | .
CATRDTDSYEQYF | TGTGCCACAAGGGACACGGACAGCTACGAGCAGTACTTC | . | TRBJ2-7 | TRBV19 | .
CASSPWTSASGTDTQYF | TGCGCCAGCAGCCCGTGGACTAGCGCGTCTGGCACAGATACGCAGTATTTT | TRBD2 | TRBJ2-3 | TRBV4-3 | .
CASSFASTGYEQYF | TGTGCCAGCAGTTTTGCGTCTACGGGATACGAGCAGTACTTC | . | TRBJ2-7 | TRBV27 | .
CASSSALGLVNEQFF | TGTGCCAGCAGCTCTGCTCTCGGGCTAGTCAATGAGCAGTTCTTC | . | TRBJ2-1 | TRBV7-9 | .
CASSLAPGSYGYTF | TGTGCCAGCAGCTTAGCTCCCGGGTCCTATGGCTACACCTTC | . | TRBJ1-2 | TRBV11-2 | few
CATQESYGYTF | TGTGCCACCCAGGAATCCTATGGCTACACCTTC | . | TRBJ1-2 | TRBV6-1 | .
CASSRNTGELFF | TGCGCCAGCAGCCGTAACACCGGGGAGCTGTTTTTT | . | TRBJ2-2 | TRBV4-1 | .
CASSATGGPETQYF | TGTGCCAGCAGTGCCACGGGGGGGCCAGAGACCCAGTACTTC | TRBD2 | TRBJ2-5 | TRBV25-1 | few
CALTNGLAASTDTQYF | TGTGCCTTGACCAACGGACTAGCGGCTAGCACAGATACGCAGTATTTT | TRBD2 | TRBJ2-3 | TRBV30 | .
CAWSVGQAASYGYTF | TGTGCCTGGAGTGTAGGGCAGGCGGCGTCCTATGGCTACACCTTC | . | TRBJ1-2 | TRBV30 | .
CASSLDPTSGREQYF | TGTGCCAGCAGCTTAGACCCGACTAGCGGCCGCGAGCAGTACTTC | TRBD2 | TRBJ2-7 | TRBV7-2 | .
CASSETAGAGWETQYF | TGTGCCAGCAGTGAAACCGCTGGAGCAGGGTGGGAGACCCAGTACTTC | . | TRBJ2-5 | TRBV2 | .